These T cell receptor beta chains were read from a single sample in a study of CD8+CD57+ T cells in acquired aplastic anemia. TCRdb reanalysed the reads using MiXCR and keeps one entry per CDR3 protein. The sample lists around 230,000 distinct CDR3 sequences, approximately 60% occurring once. The material sequenced was sorted CD4+, CD8+, or CD8+CD57+ T cells (not recorded which) from PBMCs. These receptors were taken from a human donor in good health. Both conserved end residues are part of each CDR3. The D gene is left open where the match is weak. A clone size is listed for some rows: how often the clone was seen (once, few, many), or a class if it is expanded.

TRBV10-3	NA	NA	TRBJ1-3	14	CAISESESGNTIYF	TGTGCCATCAGTGAAAGTGAATCTGGAAACACCATATATTTT
TRBV2	once	NA	TRBJ1-5	14	CASSQGYRPQPQHF	TGCGCCAGCAGCCAAGGTTACCGCCCTCAGCCCCAGCATTTT
TRBV19	NA	TRBD1	TRBJ1-5	15	CASRGQRDSNQPQHF	TGTGCCAGTAGGGGACAGAGGGACAGCAATCAGCCCCAGCATTTT
TRBV7-3	NA	TRBD1	TRBJ1-1	14	CASSSTGLSSEAFF	TGTGCCAGCAGCTCGACAGGGTTGTCCTCTGAAGCTTTCTTT
TRBV29-1	NA	NA	TRBJ1-2	13	CSVLHGANYGYTF	TGCAGCGTTCTCCACGGTGCTAACTATGGCTACACCTTC
TRBV29-1	NA	NA	TRBJ1-2	11	CSVGREGGYTF	TGCAGCGTTGGGCGGGAAGGTGGCTACACCTTC
TRBV10-3	once	NA	TRBJ1-5	15	CAISELQGVRQPQHF	TGTGCCATCAGCGAACTACAGGGAGTGAGACAGCCCCAGCATTTT
TRBV7-9	NA	TRBD2	TRBJ2-3	18	CASSPYSGTSVSTDTQYF	TGTGCCAGCAGCCCGTATTCCGGGACTAGCGTAAGCACAGATACGCAGTATTTT
TRBV10-3	NA	TRBD1	TRBJ1-5	13	CAISVGTEQPQHF	TGTGCCATCAGTGTTGGGACAGAACAGCCCCAGCATTTT
TRBV20-1	NA	NA	TRBJ1-1	14	CSARVGHMNTEAFF	TGCAGTGCTAGAGTGGGGCATATGAACACTGAAGCTTTCTTT
TRBV12-3/TRBV12-4	NA	TRBD1	TRBJ2-7	15	CASSFADRVVYEQYF	TGTGCCAGCAGTTTCGCGGACAGGGTAGTCTACGAGCAGTACTTC
TRBV7-8	few	TRBD1	TRBJ2-5	15	CASSLMDRVVETQYF	TGTGCCAGCAGCTTAATGGACAGGGTTGTGGAGACCCAGTACTTC
TRBV7-9	NA	NA	TRBJ2-3	12	CASSYSTDTQYF	TGTGCCAGCAGCTACAGCACAGATACGCAGTATTTT
TRBV20-1	NA	NA	TRBJ1-1	14	CSARELLAGTEAFF	TGCAGTGCTAGAGAGCTACTAGCGGGCACTGAAGCTTTCTTT
TRBV20-1	NA	TRBD2	TRBJ2-1	15	CSAGEGGRDHNEQFF	TGCAGCGCCGGCGAGGGCGGGAGAGACCACAATGAGCAGTTCTTC
TRBV15	NA	NA	TRBJ2-7	14	CATSSMASSYEQYF	TGTGCCACCAGCAGCATGGCGAGCTCCTACGAGCAGTACTTC
TRBV7-9	NA	TRBD2	TRBJ2-5	14	CASSLGGRGETQYF	TGTGCCAGCAGCTTAGGCGGGAGAGGAGAGACCCAGTACTTC
TRBV10-3	NA	TRBD2	TRBJ2-3	15	CAINLAGGRTDTQYF	TGTGCCATCAACTTAGCGGGCGGGCGGACAGATACGCAGTATTTT
TRBV12-3/TRBV12-4	NA	TRBD1	TRBJ2-7	13	CASTTTDRGEQYF	TGTGCCAGCACCACAACGGACAGGGGAGAGCAGTACTTC
TRBV12-3/TRBV12-4	many	NA	TRBJ2-7	13	CASSRPALGEQYF	TGTGCCAGCAGCCGCCCAGCTTTAGGCGAGCAGTACTTC
TRBV24-1	NA	NA	TRBJ2-1	13	CATSVGLNNEQFF	TGTGCCACCAGTGTGGGTCTCAACAATGAGCAGTTCTTC
TRBV15	NA	NA	TRBJ1-6	15	CATSSSRGDYSPLHF	TGTGCCACCAGCAGCTCTCGAGGGGATTACTCACCCCTCCACTTT
TRBV7-8	NA	NA	TRBJ1-2	14	CASGLGAADYGYTF	TGTGCCAGCGGCTTAGGGGCAGCCGACTATGGCTACACCTTC
TRBV2	NA	NA	TRBJ1-3	13	CASSAGSGNTIYF	TGTGCCAGCAGTGCAGGGAGTGGAAACACCATATATTTT
TRBV7-9	once	TRBD1	TRBJ2-7	13	CASSSDRAHEQYF	TGTGCCAGCAGCTCGGACAGGGCCCACGAGCAGTACTTC
TRBV20-1	NA	NA	TRBJ1-1	14	CSARDAGINTEAFF	TGCAGTGCTAGAGATGCAGGGATTAACACTGAAGCTTTCTTT
TRBV6-4	NA	NA	TRBJ1-4	11	CASSRGTGAPF	TGTGCCAGCAGTAGAGGCACCGGGGCCCCCTTT
TRBV19	NA	TRBD1	TRBJ1-6	12	CASTDRGSPLHF	TGTGCCAGTACCGACAGGGGTTCACCCCTCCACTTT
TRBV25-1	few	TRBD1	TRBJ2-7	15	CASSGGNRGGYEQYF	TGTGCCAGCAGTGGGGGGAACAGGGGTGGGTACGAGCAGTACTTC
TRBV7-9	NA	TRBD2	TRBJ2-2	14	CASTSTSSAGELFF	TGTGCCAGCACGTCGACTAGCTCGGCCGGGGAGCTGTTTTTT
TRBV5-6	NA	TRBD2	TRBJ2-3	16	CASSGVRGGNTDTQYF	TGTGCCAGCAGCGGCGTTCGGGGGGGCAACACAGATACGCAGTATTTT
TRBV2	once	NA	TRBJ2-7	13	CASKVSLAHEQYF	TGTGCCAGCAAGGTCTCCCTAGCCCACGAGCAGTACTTC
TRBV15	many	NA	TRBJ1-1	13	CATSSDFRSEAFF	TGTGCCACCAGCAGCGACTTTAGATCTGAAGCTTTCTTT
TRBV29-1	NA	NA	TRBJ2-7	13	CSATRTAAYEQYF	TGCAGCGCAACGCGGACGGCTGCCTACGAGCAGTACTTC
TRBV2	NA	NA	TRBJ2-6	16	CASSERLCSGANVLTF	TGTGCCAGCAGTGAACGGCTGTGCTCTGGGGCCAACGTCCTGACTTTC
TRBV6-2/TRBV6-3	many	NA	TRBJ1-1	14	CASRPGTANTEAFF	TGTGCCAGCAGACCCGGGACGGCCAACACTGAAGCTTTCTTT
TRBV7-9	many	TRBD1	TRBJ2-7	13	CASSPGQVYEQYF	TGTGCCAGCAGCCCTGGACAGGTCTACGAGCAGTACTTC
TRBV20-1	many	NA	TRBJ1-2	14	CSARDPDSSYGYTF	TGCAGTGCTAGAGATCCGGATTCCTCCTATGGCTACACCTTC
TRBV5-1	NA	NA	TRBJ1-3	14	CASSSSGAGNTIYF	TGCGCCAGCAGCTCCAGCGGGGCTGGAAACACCATATATTTT
TRBV29-1	NA	TRBD1	TRBJ2-7	14	CSVELQDRGYEQYF	TGCAGCGTTGAATTACAGGACAGGGGCTACGAGCAGTACTTC
TRBV27	few	TRBD1	TRBJ1-1	15	CASSLGGQSNTEAFF	TGTGCCAGCAGCCTCGGGGGACAGTCTAACACTGAAGCTTTCTTT
TRBV2	NA	NA	TRBJ2-5	13	CASSERGRKTQYF	TGTGCCAGCAGTGAAAGGGGCCGGAAGACCCAGTACTTC
TRBV19	few	NA	TRBJ1-1	12	CATSGGGTEAFF	TGTGCCACCTCGGGGGGGGGCACTGAAGCTTTCTTT
TRBV15	once	TRBD1	TRBJ1-5	18	CATSTRPGTGYSNQPQHF	TGTGCCACCAGCACACGTCCCGGGACAGGGTATAGCAATCAGCCCCAGCATTTT
TRBV25-1	NA	TRBD2	TRBJ2-1	15	CASSITAGAYNEQFF	TGTGCCAGCAGTATAACGGCGGGAGCTTACAATGAGCAGTTCTTC
TRBV20-1	NA	NA	TRBJ2-1	14	CSARMGARGNEQFF	TGCAGTGCTAGGATGGGGGCCCGAGGGAATGAGCAGTTCTTC